This paragraph covers one T cell receptor beta chain sequence. One Seattle source followed patients from active infection through their disease course. The data are from a study of blood T cell repertoires in COVID-19. For the study at large: The United States, Italy and Spain provided the acute and convalescent COVID-19 samples. Sample material is recorded as cDNA or gDNA derived from T cells, B-cell-depleted T cells, or PBMCs.

Under the authors' procedure: Quantification of nucleated cells was approximated via reference gene primer amplification. Libraries were prepared by immunoSEQ multiplex PCR; TCRdb keeps only in-frame clonotypes and omits some of them. The V and J calls and clone size were taken over from that table, and D and trimming were inferred from the DNA. The sample shows 150,000 to 200,000 clones, over 80% of them seen only once. Germline V gives CDR1 MRHNA, CDR2 SNTAGT. The CDR3 consists of 15 residues. The ends lost 2 bases at V and 3 bases at J; junction bases unmatched: 3. This sequence originates from a woman in her thirties or forties with COVID-19, enrolled during active disease. The sample was peripheral blood. The chain is built from TRBV6-4 and TRBJ2-3, with 9 bases identical to TRBD1. The CDR3 loop reads CASSDDGQGTDTQYF. Written as DNA, the CDR3 is TGTGCCAGCAGTGACGATGGACAGGGGACAGATACGCAGTATTTT.